This paragraph reports one T cell receptor beta chain. Its antigen is still unknown. The naive CD8 fraction comprised CD45RO-negative cells positively selected for CCR7 and excluded terminally differentiated effector memory CD45RA+ cells. Germline CDR1 is SGHAT and CDR2 is FQNNGV. V trimming: 4 bases; J trimming: 10 bases; junction bases outside the gene matches: 9. The CDR3 length is 16 residues. The data originate from a study of shared clonotypes between healthy human individuals. Study in general: A couple of women and a few men aged 18 to 49 served as donors.

Study outcomes and limitations: Limited genetic and exposure-history diversity came from having few donors.

Deep-level running was used for the assay. Across several immunoSEQ plates, the genomic DNA of each subset was split evenly. Sequencing used immunoSEQ multiplex PCR; TCRdb keeps in-frame clones, though not all of them. The table includes about 2.1 million clones, just over 90% detected once. The sequencing input was naive CD8+ T cells from PBMCs. The sequence came from a man between 18 and 35 years old in good health. Some clones in this sample may be carry-over from other donors' samples. V is TRBV11-2 and J is TRBJ2-1, with 14 bases fitting TRBD2. The CDR3, as DNA: TGTGCCAGCAGCTCGACTAGCGGGAGGGCCGCACTCGAGCAGTTCTTC. Translated: CASSSTSGRAALEQFF.